This T cell receptor beta chain was recorded in a study of CD8+ T cells in alopecia areata (dated by TCRdb to 2016 to 2019). Regarding the complete study: Treated patients were enrolled in an open-label pilot trial of oral tofacitinib, 5 to 10 mg twice daily, for moderate-to-severe alopecia areata. Tofacitinib was administered for 6 to 18 months, and 6 months of follow-up off drug were then conducted to assess delayed response and recurrence. The SALT score, which quantifies the percentage of affected scalp surface area, was used to measure disease severity in treated patients. High-throughput TCRbeta sequencing was used to examine T cell clonal expansion in alopecia areata in both the C3H/HeJ mouse model and human patients. Human TCRbeta sequencing covered scalp tissue and sorted CD4+ and CD8+ peripheral blood T cells from patchy and totalis/universalis alopecia areata patients and healthy controls. Tofacitinib-treated patients had biopsies at baseline and at 4 and 24 weeks of treatment, with a later scalp biopsy in several patients. Scalp clonality was compared across normal scalp (n=4), patchy alopecia areata scalp (n=8), and alopecia totalis/universalis scalp (n=8). The RNA source kit depended on sample type: the PAXgene miRNA kit for fixed scalp, the miRNeasy kit for PBMCs, and the RNeasy kit for mouse skin. TCRbeta CDR3 regions were amplified by immunoSEQ multiplex PCR using 35 Vbeta forward and 13 Jbeta reverse primers.

The time point label corresponds to: 24 weeks on oral tofacitinib. The label giving this sample's treatment or condition can be read as: oral pan-JAK inhibitor, 5-10 mg twice daily. From alopecia areata patients, peripheral blood was collected along with lesional scalp punch biopsies. PBMCs were isolated by density centrifugation and stained for CD3, CD4 and CD8, and CD4+ and CD8+ T cells were sorted on a FACSAria. The study at large found these results: The treated cohort was small, with a single nonresponder, so links between baseline CD8+ expansion and response need larger studies. Scalp TCR repertoire analysis is complicated because resident alphabeta T cells in normal human skin are also sequenced, whereas mouse skin is dominated by gammadelta T cells. Compared with mice, TCR sequences shared between patients were less clear, possibly partly because of HLA diversity across the patient population. Tofacitinib significantly lowered scalp clonality and the number of expanded CD8+ clones among the top 100 scalp clones. Compared with normal scalp, lesional scalp, particularly in alopecia totalis/universalis, had higher clonality and more expanded CD8+ clones, which suggests antigenic drive. Many expanded lesional clones persisted in scalp and blood during tofacitinib treatment, which may partly explain relapse after stopping treatment.

As for this clone: Its antigen is unknown. The input lacks base qualities; no much larger clone sits a single base away.

V lost 4 bases and J lost 2 bases, and the count of bases not matched to a germline gene is 5. CDR1 and CDR2 (LNHDA, SQIVND) derive from the germline V gene (reference sequence). The CDR3 holds 15 amino acids from the cysteine to the phenylalanine. Only CDR3 DNA is held: 45 bases, read in frame from base 1. The method was the immunoSEQ multiplex PCR assay. RNA was extracted from all samples and reverse transcribed into cDNA, which served as template for TCR sequencing. First-strand cDNA was synthesized using SuperScript III with a 2:1 mix of oligo-dT and random hexamers. A synthetic immune receptor repertoire was used to assess amplification bias, and residual bias was removed computationally. The study's own analysis went as follows. Raw reads were preprocessed to remove errors, and CDR3 was defined by IMGT conventions from the conserved cysteine to phenylalanine. Clonality was computed as 1 minus the Shannon entropy, with the entropy normalized by log2 of the number of productive unique TCRs. Whether scalp clones were CD4 or CD8 was inferred by matching scalp TCRbeta sequences against CD4 and CD8 repertoires sorted from blood. TCRdb obtained this table from immuneACCESS and retained in-frame rearrangements with V and J assigned. These tables miss some clones; where compared with another copy, unresolved V genes account for less than half of the shortfall, and the remainder is unexplained. That table is the source of V, J and clone size, and D and trimming were worked out from the DNA. This sample lists some 170,000 clones; 53% were detected once. Together, the top ten hold 9.5% to 14% of the sample.

This TCR was recovered from a human donor with alopecia areata. The receptor chain draws on TRBV19 and TRBJ2-5; 9 bases in the junction line up with TRBD2. The sample in question was CD8+ T cells sorted from blood, obtained at week 24, from a patient treated with tofacitinib. For the CDR3, the sequence is CASSKTSGEQETQYF. The DNA sequence reads TGTGCCAGTAGTAAGACTAGCGGAGAACAAGAGACCCAGTACTTC. Outside the CDR3, residues come from the reference TRBV19 and TRBJ2-5 proteins, so the full variable domain is: DGGITQSPKYLFRKEGQNVTLSCEQNLNHDAMYWYRQDPGQGLRLIYYSQIVNDFQKGDIAEGYSVSREKKESFPLTVTSAQKNPTAFYLCASSKTSGEQETQYFGPGTRLLVL.